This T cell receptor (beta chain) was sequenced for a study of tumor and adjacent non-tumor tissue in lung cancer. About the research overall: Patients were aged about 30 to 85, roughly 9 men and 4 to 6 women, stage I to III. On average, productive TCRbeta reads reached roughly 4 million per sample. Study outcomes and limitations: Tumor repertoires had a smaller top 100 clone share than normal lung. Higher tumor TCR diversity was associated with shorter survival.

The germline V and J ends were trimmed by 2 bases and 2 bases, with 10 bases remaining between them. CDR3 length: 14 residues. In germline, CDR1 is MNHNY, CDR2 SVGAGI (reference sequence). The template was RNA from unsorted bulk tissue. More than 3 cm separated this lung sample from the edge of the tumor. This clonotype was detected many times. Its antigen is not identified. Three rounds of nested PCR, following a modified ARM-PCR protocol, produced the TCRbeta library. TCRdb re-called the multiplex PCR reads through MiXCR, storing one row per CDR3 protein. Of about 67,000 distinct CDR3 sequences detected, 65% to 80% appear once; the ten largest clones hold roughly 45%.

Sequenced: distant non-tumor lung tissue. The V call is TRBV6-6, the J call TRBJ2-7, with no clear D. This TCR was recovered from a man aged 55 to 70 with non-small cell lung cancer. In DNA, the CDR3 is TGTGCCAGCAGTTACGGGCTTTGGGCCTACGAGCAGTACTTC. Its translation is CASSYGLWAYEQYF.